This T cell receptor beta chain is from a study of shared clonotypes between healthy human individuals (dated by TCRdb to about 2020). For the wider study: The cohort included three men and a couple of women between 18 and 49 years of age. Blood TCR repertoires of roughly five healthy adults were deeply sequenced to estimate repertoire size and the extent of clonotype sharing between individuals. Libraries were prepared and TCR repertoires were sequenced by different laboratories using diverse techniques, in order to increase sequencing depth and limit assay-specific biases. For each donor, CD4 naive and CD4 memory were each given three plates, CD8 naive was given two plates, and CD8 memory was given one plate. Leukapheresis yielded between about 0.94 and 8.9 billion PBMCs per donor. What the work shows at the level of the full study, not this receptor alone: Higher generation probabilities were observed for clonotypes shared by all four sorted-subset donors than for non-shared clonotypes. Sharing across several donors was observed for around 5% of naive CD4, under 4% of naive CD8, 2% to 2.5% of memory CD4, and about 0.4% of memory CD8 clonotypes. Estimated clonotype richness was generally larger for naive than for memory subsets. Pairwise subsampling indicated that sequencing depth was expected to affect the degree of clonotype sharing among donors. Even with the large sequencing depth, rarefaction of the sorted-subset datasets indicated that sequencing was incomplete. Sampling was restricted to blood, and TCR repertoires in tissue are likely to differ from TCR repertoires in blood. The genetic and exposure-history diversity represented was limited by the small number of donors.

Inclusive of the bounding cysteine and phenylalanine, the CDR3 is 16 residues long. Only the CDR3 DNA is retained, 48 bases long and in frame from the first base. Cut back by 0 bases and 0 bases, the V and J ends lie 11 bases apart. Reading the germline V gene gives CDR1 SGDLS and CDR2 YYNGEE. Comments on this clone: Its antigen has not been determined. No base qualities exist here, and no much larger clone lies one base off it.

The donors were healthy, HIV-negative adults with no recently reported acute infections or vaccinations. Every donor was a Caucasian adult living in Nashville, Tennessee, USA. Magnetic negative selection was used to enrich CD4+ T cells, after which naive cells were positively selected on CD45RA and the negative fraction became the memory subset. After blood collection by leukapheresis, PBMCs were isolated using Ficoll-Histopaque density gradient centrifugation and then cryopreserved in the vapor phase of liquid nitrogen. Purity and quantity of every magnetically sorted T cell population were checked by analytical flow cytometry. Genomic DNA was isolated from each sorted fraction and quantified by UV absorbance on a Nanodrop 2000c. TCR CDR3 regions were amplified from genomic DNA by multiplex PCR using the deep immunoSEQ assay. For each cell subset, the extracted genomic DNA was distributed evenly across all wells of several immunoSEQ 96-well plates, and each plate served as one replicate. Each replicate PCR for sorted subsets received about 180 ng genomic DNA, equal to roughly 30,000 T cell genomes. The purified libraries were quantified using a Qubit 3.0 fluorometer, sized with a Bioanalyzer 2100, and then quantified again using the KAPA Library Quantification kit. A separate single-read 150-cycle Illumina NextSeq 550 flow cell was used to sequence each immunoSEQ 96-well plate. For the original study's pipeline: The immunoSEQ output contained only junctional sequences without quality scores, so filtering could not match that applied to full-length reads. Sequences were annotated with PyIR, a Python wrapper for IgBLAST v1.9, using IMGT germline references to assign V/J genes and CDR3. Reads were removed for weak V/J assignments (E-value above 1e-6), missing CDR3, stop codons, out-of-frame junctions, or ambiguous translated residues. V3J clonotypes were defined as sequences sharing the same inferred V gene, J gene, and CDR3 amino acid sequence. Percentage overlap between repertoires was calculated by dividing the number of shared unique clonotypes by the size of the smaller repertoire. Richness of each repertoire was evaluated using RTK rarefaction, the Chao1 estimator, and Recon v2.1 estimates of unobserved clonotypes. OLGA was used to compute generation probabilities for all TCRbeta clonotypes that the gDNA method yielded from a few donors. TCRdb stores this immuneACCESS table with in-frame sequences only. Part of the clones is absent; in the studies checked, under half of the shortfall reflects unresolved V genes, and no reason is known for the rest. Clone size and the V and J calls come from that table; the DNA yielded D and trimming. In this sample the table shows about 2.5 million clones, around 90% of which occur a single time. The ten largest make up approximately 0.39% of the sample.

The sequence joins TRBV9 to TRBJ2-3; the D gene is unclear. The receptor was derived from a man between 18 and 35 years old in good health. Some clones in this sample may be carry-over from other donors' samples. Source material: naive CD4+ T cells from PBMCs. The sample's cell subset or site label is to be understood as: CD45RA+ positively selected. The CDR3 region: CASSVGFGYSTDTQYF. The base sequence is TGTGCCAGCAGCGTAGGATTTGGGTATAGCACAGATACGCAGTATTTT.